This T cell receptor beta chain is from a study of control samples from healthy donors and cancer patients. The CDR3 extends over 13 amino acids. In germline, CDR1 is ENHRY, CDR2 SYGVKD. The V segment lost 10 bases and the J segment 7 bases; nucleotides outside the gene matches: 6. Here immunoSEQ multiplex PCR was the method, and the copy in TCRdb shows in-frame clones only, minus some. The sample consists of 150,000 to 200,000 clones, approximately 94% of them appearing once. The clonotype originates from a woman aged 18-29 years in good health. The material sequenced was blood. The chain is built from TRBV10-3 and TRBJ2-1; 11 nucleotides line up with TRBD2. DNA of the CDR3: TGTGCCACCACTACTAGCGGGGGAAATGAGCAGTTCTTC. Its protein product is CATTTSGGNEQFF.